This TCR beta chain was recorded in a study of T cell repertoires in ileal Crohn's disease. For the study at large: Operated complications were stricturing disease (about 60%) and penetrating disease (about 40%). Around 0.45 micrograms of biopsy DNA per sample underwent TCRB immunosequencing. General study points: High-frequency clones were more common in sorted CD8 than CD4 cells. Compared with non-smokers, active smokers at surgery showed more clonal expansions.

Specified time point: proximal margin of the surgical specimen (macroscopically non-inflamed). Points on this clone: Its antigen remains unknown.

V trimming: 5 bases; J trimming: 5 bases; junction bases outside the gene matches: 3. This CDR3 comprises 13 residues. Germline V lookup: CDR1 SGHVS, CDR2 FNYEAQ. Some clones are missing from TCRdb's copy, which holds only in-frame ones; the method was immunoSEQ multiplex PCR. The table lists about 3,000 clones, more than 75% of them singletons, with 65% to 70% in the top ten. The sample taken for sequencing was ileal tissue. This receptor was obtained from an adult with Crohn's disease. The rearrangement links TRBV7-6 to TRBJ2-7; the match to TRBD1 covers 10 bases. Here the CDR3 reads CASSRDRGHEQYF. In nucleotides, the CDR3 is TGTGCCAGCAGCCGGGACAGGGGCCACGAGCAGTACTTC.